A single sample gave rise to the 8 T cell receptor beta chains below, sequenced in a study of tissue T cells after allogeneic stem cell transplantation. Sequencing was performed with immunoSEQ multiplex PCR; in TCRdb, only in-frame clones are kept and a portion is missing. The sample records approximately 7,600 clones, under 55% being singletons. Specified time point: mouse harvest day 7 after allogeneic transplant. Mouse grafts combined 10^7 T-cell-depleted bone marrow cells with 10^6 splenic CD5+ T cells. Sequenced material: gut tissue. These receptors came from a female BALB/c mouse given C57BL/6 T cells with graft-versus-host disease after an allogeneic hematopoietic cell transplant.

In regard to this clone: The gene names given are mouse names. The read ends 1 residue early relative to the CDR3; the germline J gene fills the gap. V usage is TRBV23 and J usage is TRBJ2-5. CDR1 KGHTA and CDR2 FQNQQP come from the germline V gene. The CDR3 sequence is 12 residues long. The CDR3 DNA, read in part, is TGCTCCAGCAGTCAGGGGATAGACACCCAGTAC. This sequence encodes CSSSQGIDTQY. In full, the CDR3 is CSSSQGIDTQYF.

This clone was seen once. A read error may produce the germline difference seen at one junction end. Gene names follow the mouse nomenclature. Partial CDR3 DNA: TGTGCCAGCAGTCGGACAGCCTCCAGCGAAAGATTATTT. Amino acid sequence: CASSRTASSERLF. The full CDR3 reads CASSRTASSERLFF. This chain connects TRBV26 to TRBJ1-4; TRBD1 is a possible D gene (6 bases). The read stops 1 residue short of the end of the CDR3; the missing end is completed from the germline J gene. Germline V gives CDR1 KGHPV, CDR2 FQNQEV (reference sequence). The CDR3 totals 14 residues.

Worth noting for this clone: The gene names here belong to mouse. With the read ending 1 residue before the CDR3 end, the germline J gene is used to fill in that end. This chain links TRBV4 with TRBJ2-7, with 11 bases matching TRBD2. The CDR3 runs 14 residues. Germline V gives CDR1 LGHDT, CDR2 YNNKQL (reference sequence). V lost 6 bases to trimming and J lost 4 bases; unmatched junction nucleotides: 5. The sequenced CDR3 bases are TGTGCCAGCAGTCGGACTGGGGGGTCGTATGAACAGTAC. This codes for CASSRTGGSYEQY. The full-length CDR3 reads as CASSRTGGSYEQYF.

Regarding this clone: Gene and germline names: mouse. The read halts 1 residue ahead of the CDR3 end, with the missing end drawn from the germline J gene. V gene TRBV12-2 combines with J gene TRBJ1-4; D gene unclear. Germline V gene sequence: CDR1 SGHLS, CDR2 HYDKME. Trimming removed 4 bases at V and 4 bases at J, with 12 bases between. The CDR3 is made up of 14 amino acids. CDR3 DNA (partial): TGTGCCAGCTCCCCCGGACGGGGCAACGAAAGATTATTT. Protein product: CASSPGRGNERLF. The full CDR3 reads CASSPGRGNERLFF.

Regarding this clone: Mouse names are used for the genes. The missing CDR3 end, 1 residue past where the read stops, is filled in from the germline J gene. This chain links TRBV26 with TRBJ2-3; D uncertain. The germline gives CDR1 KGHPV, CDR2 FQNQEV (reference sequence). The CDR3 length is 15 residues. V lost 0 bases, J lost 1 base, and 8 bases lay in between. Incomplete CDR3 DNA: TGTGCCAGCAGTCTGTCGAACAGCCGTGCAGAAACGCTGTAT. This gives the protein CASSLSNSRAETLY. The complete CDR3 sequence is CASSLSNSRAETLYF.

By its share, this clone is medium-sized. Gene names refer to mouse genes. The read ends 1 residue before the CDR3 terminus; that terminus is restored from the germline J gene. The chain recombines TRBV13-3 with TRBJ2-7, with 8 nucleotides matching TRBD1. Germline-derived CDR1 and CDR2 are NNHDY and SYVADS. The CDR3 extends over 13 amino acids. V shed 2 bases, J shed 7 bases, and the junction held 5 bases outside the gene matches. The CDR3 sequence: CASSEHRGVEQYF. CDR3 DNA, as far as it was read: TGTGCCAGCAGTGAACACAGGGGGGTCGAACAGTAC.

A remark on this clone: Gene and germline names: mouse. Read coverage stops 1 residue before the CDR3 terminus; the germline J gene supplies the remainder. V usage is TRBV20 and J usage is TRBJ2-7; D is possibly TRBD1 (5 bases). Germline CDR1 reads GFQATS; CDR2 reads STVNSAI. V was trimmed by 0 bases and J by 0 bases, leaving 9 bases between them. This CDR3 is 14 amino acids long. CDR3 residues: CGAREQANSYEQYF. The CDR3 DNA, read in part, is TGTGGTGCTAGGGAACAGGCTAACTCCTATGAACAGTAC.

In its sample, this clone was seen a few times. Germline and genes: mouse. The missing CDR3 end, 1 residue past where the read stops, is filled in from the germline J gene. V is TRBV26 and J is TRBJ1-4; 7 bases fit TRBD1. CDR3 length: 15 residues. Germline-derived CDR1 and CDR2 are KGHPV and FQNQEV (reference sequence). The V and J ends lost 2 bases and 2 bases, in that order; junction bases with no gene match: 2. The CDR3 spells CASSLTGASNERLFF. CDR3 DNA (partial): TGTGCCAGCAGTCTGACAGGGGCCTCCAACGAAAGATTATTT.